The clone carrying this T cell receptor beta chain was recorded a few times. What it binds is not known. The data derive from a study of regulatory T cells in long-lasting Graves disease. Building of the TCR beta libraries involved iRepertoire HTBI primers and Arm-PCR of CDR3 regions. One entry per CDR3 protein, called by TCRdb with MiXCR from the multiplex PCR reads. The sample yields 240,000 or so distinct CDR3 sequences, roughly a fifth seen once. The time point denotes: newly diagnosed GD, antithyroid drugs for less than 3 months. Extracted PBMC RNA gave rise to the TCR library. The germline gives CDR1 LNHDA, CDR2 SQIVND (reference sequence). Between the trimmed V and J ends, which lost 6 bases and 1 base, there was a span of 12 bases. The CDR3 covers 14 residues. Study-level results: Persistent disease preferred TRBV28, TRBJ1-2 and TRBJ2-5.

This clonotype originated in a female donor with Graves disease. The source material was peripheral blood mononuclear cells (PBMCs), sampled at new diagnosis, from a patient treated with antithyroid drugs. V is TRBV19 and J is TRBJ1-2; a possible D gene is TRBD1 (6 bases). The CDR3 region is CASRAQGINYGYTF. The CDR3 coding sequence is TGTGCCAGTAGGGCCCAGGGGATTAACTATGGCTACACCTTC.